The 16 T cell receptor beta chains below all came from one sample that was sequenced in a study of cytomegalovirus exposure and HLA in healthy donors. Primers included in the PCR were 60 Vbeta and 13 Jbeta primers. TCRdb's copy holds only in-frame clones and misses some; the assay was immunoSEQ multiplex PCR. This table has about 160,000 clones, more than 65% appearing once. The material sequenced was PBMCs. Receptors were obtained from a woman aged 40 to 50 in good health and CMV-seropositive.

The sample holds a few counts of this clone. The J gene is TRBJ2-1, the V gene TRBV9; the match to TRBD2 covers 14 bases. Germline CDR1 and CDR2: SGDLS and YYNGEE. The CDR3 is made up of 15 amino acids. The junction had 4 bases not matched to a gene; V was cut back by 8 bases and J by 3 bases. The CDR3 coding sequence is TGTGCCAGTACCGGGACTAGCGGGGGCTACAATGAGCAGTTCTTC. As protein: CASTGTSGGYNEQFF.

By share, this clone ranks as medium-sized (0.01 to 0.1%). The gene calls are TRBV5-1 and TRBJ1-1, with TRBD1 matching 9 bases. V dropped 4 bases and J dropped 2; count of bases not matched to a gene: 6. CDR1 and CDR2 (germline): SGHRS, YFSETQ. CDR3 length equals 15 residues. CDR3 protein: CASSPRDRANTEAFF. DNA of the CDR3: TGCGCCAGCAGCCCACGGGACAGGGCCAACACTGAAGCTTTCTTT.

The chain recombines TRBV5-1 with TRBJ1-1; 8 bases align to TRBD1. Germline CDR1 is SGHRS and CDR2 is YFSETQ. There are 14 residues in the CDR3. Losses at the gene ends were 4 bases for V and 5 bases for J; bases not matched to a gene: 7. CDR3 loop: CASSPGQGITEAFF. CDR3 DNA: TGCGCCAGCAGCCCCGGACAGGGAATAACTGAAGCTTTCTTT.

The CDR3, as DNA: TGTGCCACCCGCCAGGGGTCGACAGGGGAAACAGATACGCAGTATTTT. Its translation: CATRQGSTGETDTQYF. This chain uses TRBV19 with TRBJ2-3, with 8 bases identical to TRBD1. The CDR3 consists of 16 residues. J was trimmed by 3 bases and V by 10 bases; bases with no gene match: 15. The germline V gene encodes CDR1 LNHDA and CDR2 SQIVND (reference sequence).

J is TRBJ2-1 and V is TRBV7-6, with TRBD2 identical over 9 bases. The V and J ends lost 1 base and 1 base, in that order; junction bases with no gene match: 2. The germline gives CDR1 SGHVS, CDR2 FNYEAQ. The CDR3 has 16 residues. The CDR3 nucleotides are TGTGCCAGCAGCTTAGGGCGGGGGGGATCCTACAATGAGCAGTTCTTC. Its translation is CASSLGRGGSYNEQFF.

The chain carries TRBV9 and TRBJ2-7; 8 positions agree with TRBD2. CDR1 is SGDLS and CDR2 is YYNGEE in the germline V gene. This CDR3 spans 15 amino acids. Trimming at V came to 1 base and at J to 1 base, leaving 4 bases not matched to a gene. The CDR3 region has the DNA TGTGCCAGCAGCGTATACGGGGGGGGTTCCTACGAGCAGTACTTC. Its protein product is CASSVYGGGSYEQYF.

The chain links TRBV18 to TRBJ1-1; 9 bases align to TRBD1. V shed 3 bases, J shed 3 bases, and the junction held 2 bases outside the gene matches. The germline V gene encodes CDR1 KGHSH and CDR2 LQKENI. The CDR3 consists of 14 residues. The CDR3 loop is CASSPRTGDTEAFF. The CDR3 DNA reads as TGTGCCAGCTCACCCAGGACAGGGGACACTGAAGCTTTCTTT.

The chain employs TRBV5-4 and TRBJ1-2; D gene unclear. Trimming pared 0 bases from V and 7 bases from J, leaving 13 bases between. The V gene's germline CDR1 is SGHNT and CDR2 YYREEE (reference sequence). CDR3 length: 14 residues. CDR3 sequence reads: CASSLGSYSSGYTF. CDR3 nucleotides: TGTGCCAGCAGCTTGGGGAGTTATTCTTCTGGCTACACCTTC.

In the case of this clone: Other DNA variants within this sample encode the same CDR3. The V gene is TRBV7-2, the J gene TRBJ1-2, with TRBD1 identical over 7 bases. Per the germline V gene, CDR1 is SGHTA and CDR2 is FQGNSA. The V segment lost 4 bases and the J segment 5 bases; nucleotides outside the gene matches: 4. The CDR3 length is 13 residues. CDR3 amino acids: CASSSSGGYGYTF. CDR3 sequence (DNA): TGTGCCAGCAGCTCGTCAGGGGGTTATGGCTACACCTTC.

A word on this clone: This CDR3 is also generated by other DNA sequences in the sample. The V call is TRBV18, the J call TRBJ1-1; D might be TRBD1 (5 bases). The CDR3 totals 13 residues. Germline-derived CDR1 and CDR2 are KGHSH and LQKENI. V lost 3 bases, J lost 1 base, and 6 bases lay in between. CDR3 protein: CASSPQGNTEAFF. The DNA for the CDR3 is TGTGCCAGCTCACCGCAGGGGAACACTGAAGCTTTCTTT.

CDR3 loop: CSASVETEAFF. In DNA, the CDR3 is TGCAGTGCTAGCGTCGAGACTGAAGCTTTCTTT. This chain uses TRBV20-1 with TRBJ1-1; D is uncertain. This CDR3 is built from 11 residues. Trimming left V 3 bases short and J 5 bases short, with 7 bases between. Germline V gene lookup returns CDR1 DFQATT and CDR2 SNEGSKA (reference sequence).

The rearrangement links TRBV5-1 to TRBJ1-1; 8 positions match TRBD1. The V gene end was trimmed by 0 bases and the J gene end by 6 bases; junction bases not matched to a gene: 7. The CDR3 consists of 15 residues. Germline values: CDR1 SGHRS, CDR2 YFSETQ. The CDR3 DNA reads TGCGCCAGCAGCTTGGTAGGACAGGGTATCGCTGAAGCTTTCTTT. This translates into CASSLVGQGIAEAFF.

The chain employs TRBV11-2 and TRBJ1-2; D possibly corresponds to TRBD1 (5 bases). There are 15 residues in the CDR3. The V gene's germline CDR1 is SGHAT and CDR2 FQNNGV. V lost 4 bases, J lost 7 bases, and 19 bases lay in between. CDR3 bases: TGTGCCAGCAGCTCTCACCTTGACAGCGGGGTTGGCTACACCTTC. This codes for CASSSHLDSGVGYTF.

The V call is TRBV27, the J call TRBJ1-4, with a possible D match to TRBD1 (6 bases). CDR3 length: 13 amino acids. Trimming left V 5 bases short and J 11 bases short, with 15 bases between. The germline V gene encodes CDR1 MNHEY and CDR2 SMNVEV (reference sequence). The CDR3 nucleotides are TGTGCCAGCAGTCGACGCGGGGGCGAGAAACTGTTTTTT. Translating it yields CASSRRGGEKLFF. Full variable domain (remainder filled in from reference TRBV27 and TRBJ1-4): EAQVTQNPRYLITVTGKKLTVTCSQNMNHEYMSWYRQDPGLGLRQIYYSMNVEVTDKGDVPEGYKVSRKEKRNFPLILESPSPNQTSLYFCASSRRGGEKLFFGSGTQLSVL.

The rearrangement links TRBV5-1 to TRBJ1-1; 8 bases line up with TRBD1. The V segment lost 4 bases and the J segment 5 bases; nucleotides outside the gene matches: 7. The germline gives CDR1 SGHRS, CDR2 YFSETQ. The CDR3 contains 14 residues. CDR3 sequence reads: CASSPDRVYTEAFF. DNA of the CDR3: TGCGCCAGCAGCCCGGACAGGGTGTATACTGAAGCTTTCTTT.

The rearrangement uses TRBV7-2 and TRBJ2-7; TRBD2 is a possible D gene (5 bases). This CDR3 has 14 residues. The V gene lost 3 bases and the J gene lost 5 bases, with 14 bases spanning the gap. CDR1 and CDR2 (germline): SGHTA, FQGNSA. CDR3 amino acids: CASSFTSPPDEQYF. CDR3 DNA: TGTGCCAGCAGCTTCACTAGTCCTCCCGACGAGCAGTACTTC. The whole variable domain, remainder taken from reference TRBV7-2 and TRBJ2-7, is GAGVSQSPSNKVTEKGKDVELRCDPISGHTALYWYRQSLGQGLEFLIYFQGNSAPDKSGLPSDRFSAERTGGSVSTLTIQRTQQEDSAVYLCASSFTSPPDEQYFGPGTRLTVT.